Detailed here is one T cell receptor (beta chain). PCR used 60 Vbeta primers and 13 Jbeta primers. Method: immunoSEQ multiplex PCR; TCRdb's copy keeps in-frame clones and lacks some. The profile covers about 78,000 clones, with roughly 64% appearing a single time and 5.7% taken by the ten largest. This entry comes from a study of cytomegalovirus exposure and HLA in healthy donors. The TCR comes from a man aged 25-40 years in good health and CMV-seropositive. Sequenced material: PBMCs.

Written as DNA, the CDR3 is TGCAGCGTGCCAGGGTTGTACACTGAAGCTTTCTTT. Amino acids: CSVPGLYTEAFF. The genes are TRBV29-1 and TRBJ1-1, with D perhaps matching TRBD1 (5 bases). Per germline, CDR1 SQVTM and CDR2 ANQGSEA. The CDR3 length is 12 residues. Trimming removed 6 bases at V and 3 bases at J, with 11 bases between.